The clone carrying this T cell receptor beta chain was counted between two and nine times. The CDR3 runs 17 residues. Germline-derived CDR1 and CDR2 are KGHSH and LQKENI. V gave up 0 bases and J gave up 5 bases, with 16 bases separating them. The source of the sample is a study of cytomegalovirus exposure and HLA in healthy donors. Looking at the study overall: A later analysis reported the same platform for the 120 or so validation repertoires and the 500 to 750 first-cohort repertoires.

Using immunoSEQ multiplex PCR, the repertoire was profiled, and TCRdb retains in-frame clones only, with some absent. The table has under 80,000 clones, roughly 90% seen once; the top ten hold over 1%. The TCR originated in a young woman in good health and CMV-seronegative. What was sequenced was PBMCs. The chain joins TRBV18 to TRBJ2-2; tentative D call: TRBD2 (6 bases). The CDR3 DNA follows: TGTGCCAGCTCACCACCTTGGGGGAGCGGAGGGACCGGGGAGCTGTTTTTT. This gives the protein CASSPPWGSGGTGELFF. The whole variable domain, filled in from reference TRBV18 and TRBJ2-2, reads NAGVMQNPRHLVRRRGQEARLRCSPMKGHSHVYWYRQLPEEGLKFMVYLQKENIIDESGMPKERFSAEFPKEGPSILRIQQVVRGDSAAYFCASSPPWGSGGTGELFFGEGSRLTVL.